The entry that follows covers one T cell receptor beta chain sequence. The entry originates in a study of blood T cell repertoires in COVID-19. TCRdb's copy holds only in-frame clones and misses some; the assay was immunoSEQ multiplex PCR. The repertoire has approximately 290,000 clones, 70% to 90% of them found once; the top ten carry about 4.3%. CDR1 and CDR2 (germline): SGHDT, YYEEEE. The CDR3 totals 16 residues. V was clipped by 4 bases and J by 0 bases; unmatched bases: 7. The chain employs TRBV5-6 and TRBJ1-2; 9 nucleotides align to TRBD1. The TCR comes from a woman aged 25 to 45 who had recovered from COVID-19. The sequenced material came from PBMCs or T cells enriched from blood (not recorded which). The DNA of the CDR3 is TGTGCCAGCAGCCTGTGGGGACAGGGAGCTAACTATGGCTACACCTTC. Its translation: CASSLWGQGANYGYTF. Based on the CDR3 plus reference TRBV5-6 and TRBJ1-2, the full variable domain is DAGVTQSPTHLIKTRGQQVTLRCSPKSGHDTVSWYQQALGQGPQFIFQYYEEEERQRGNFPDRFSGHQFPNYSSELNVNALLLGDSALYLCASSLWGQGANYGYTFGSGTRLTVV.